This passage covers 24 T cell receptor beta chains from one sample sequenced in a study of regulatory dendritic cells for organ transplantation. TCRdb's copy holds only in-frame clones and misses some; the assay was immunoSEQ multiplex PCR. The sample has approximately 35,000 clones; roughly 91% are singletons. The specimen was naive CD4+ T cells from blood. Subset given: CD45RA+ naive T cells. These receptors all come from a human donor in good health.

The chain carries TRBV28 and TRBJ1-1, with D maybe TRBD1 (5 bases). The CDR3 spans 15 residues. Trimming pared 3 bases from V and 4 bases from J, leaving 15 bases between. Germline V gene data show CDR1 as MDHEN and CDR2 as SYDVKM. The CDR3 DNA follows: TGTGCCAGCAGTTTGAGTGGCGGGGCCGGCACTGAAGCTTTCTTT. Protein sequence: CASSLSGGAGTEAFF.

The rearrangement links TRBV20-1 to TRBJ2-1; D gene unclear. CDR1 DFQATT and CDR2 SNEGSKA come from the germline V gene (reference sequence). V was cut by 3 bases and J by 4 bases, with 1 base left in between. The CDR3 is made up of 10 amino acids. CDR3 nucleotides: TGCAGTGCTAGGTACAATGAGCAGTTCTTC. It codes for CSARYNEQFF.

The V gene is TRBV19, the J gene TRBJ1-5; no reliable D call. Germline V gene lookup returns CDR1 LNHDA and CDR2 SQIVND (reference sequence). Between the trimmed V and J ends, which lost 1 base and 4 bases, there was a span of 11 bases. The CDR3 is made up of 15 amino acids. The CDR3 protein is CASSIVRSTNQPQHF. CDR3 DNA sequence: TGTGCCAGTAGTATAGTCCGATCTACTAATCAGCCCCAGCATTTT.

The chain carries TRBV4-2 and TRBJ2-1; D possibly corresponds to TRBD1 (5 bases). Germline loops: CDR1 LGHNA, CDR2 YNFKEQ. V lost 1 base to trimming and J lost 2 bases, with 12 bases between them. The CDR3 totals 16 residues. The CDR3 DNA reads as TGTGCCAGCAGCCAAGGATTAGGGGCGCCCTACAATGAGCAGTTCTTC. It specifies CASSQGLGAPYNEQFF.

The V call is TRBV28, the J call TRBJ1-4, with a possible D match to TRBD1 (5 bases). The ends were cut back, 7 bases at V and 0 bases at J, with 12 bases in the middle. This CDR3 contains 15 residues. Germline V gene sequence: CDR1 MDHEN, CDR2 SYDVKM. In DNA form, the CDR3 reads TGTGCCAGCACGGGGGGGACCGCAACTAATGAAAAACTGTTTTTT. Translation gives CASTGGTATNEKLFF.

V gene TRBV5-4 combines with J gene TRBJ2-7; the match to TRBD2 covers 9 bases. The germline V gene encodes CDR1 SGHNT and CDR2 YYREEE (reference sequence). The ends lost 8 bases at V and 4 bases at J; junction bases unmatched: 10. This CDR3 region has 14 residues. The CDR3 loop reads CASSTAGGPYEQYF. The CDR3 DNA reads as TGTGCCAGTAGTACCGCGGGAGGGCCATACGAGCAGTACTTC.

The J gene is TRBJ2-3, the V gene TRBV19; D is tentatively TRBD1 or TRBD2 (8 bases each). Germline V gene lookup returns CDR1 LNHDA and CDR2 SQIVND (reference sequence). The CDR3 totals 15 residues. Between the trimmed V and J ends, which lost 9 bases and 4 bases, there was a span of 20 bases. The CDR3 here is CASRGRGRWADTQYF. Written as DNA, the CDR3 is TGTGCCAGCAGGGGGCGCGGGAGGTGGGCAGATACGCAGTATTTT.

V is TRBV19 and J is TRBJ2-1, with D perhaps assigned TRBD1 or TRBD2 (6 bases each). Germline-derived CDR1 and CDR2 are LNHDA and SQIVND (reference sequence). V was trimmed by 3 bases and J by 5 bases, leaving 14 bases between them. The length of the CDR3 is 15 residues. CDR3 in amino acids: CASSIWGARHNEQFF. CDR3 nucleotide sequence: TGTGCCAGTAGTATCTGGGGGGCTCGGCACAATGAGCAGTTCTTC.

The chain has TRBV19 and TRBJ1-2; maybe TRBD1 (5 bases). The CDR3 covers 13 residues. Germline V gene data show CDR1 as LNHDA and CDR2 as SQIVND (reference sequence). The ends were cut back, 6 bases at V and 5 bases at J, with 13 bases in the middle. CDR3 protein: CASRDSYLYGYTF. In DNA form, the CDR3 reads TGTGCCAGTAGAGACAGCTACCTATATGGCTACACCTTC.

The chain combines TRBV5-1 with TRBJ1-1, with TRBD1 identical over 8 bases. In germline, CDR1 is SGHRS, CDR2 YFSETQ. The CDR3 loop spans 13 amino acids. Losses at the gene ends were 4 bases for V and 6 bases for J; bases not matched to a gene: 5. The CDR3 reads CASSVDRAAEAFF. CDR3 DNA: TGCGCCAGCAGCGTGGACAGGGCGGCTGAAGCTTTCTTT.

The gene calls are TRBV10-3 and TRBJ1-3; 7 bases are shared with TRBD1. CDR1 is ENHRY and CDR2 is SYGVKD in the germline V gene. V shed 6 bases, J shed 2 bases, and the junction held 10 bases outside the gene matches. The CDR3 is 16 residues long. In DNA, the CDR3 is TGTGCCATCAGCGAAACGAAACAGGGGACTGGAAACACCATATATTTT. This encodes CAISETKQGTGNTIYF.

The rearrangement links TRBV19 to TRBJ1-1; D remains unclear. Trimming shortened V by 3 bases and J by 1 base, and 15 bases separated the two germline ends. Germline loops: CDR1 LNHDA, CDR2 SQIVND (reference sequence). CDR3 length: 16 amino acids. CDR3 region: CASSISSGVQNTEAFF. Here the CDR3 DNA reads TGTGCCAGTAGTATCTCTTCCGGCGTACAGAACACTGAAGCTTTCTTT.

The rearrangement joins TRBV19 to TRBJ2-7; no firm D call. There are 14 residues in the CDR3. In germline, CDR1 is LNHDA, CDR2 SQIVND (reference sequence). The germline V and J ends were trimmed by 1 base and 3 bases, with 10 bases remaining between them. The CDR3 DNA sequence: TGTGCCAGTAGTATAGCCGATCAGAACTACGAGCAGTACTTC. Its protein product is CASSIADQNYEQYF. Complete variable domain (other parts from reference TRBV19 and TRBJ2-7): DGGITQSPKYLFRKEGQNVTLSCEQNLNHDAMYWYRQDPGQGLRLIYYSQIVNDFQKGDIAEGYSVSREKKESFPLTVTSAQKNPTAFYLCASSIADQNYEQYFGPGTRLTVT.

The CDR3 loop is CATLTAFRSYEQYF. The CDR3 region has the DNA TGTGCCACCTTGACAGCCTTTCGATCCTACGAGCAGTACTTC. The chain employs TRBV28 and TRBJ2-7, with D tentatively TRBD1 (5 bases). This CDR3 is built from 14 residues. V dropped 10 bases and J dropped 1 base, with 17 bases sitting between them. Germline lookup yields CDR1 MDHEN and CDR2 SYDVKM.

The V gene is TRBV5-1, the J gene TRBJ1-2, with 7 bases identical to TRBD1. The CDR3 length is 14 residues. CDR1 and CDR2 from the germline V gene are SGHRS and YFSETQ. J gave up 3 bases and V 4 bases, and 6 bases lay outside the gene matches. The CDR3 reads CASSPTRGDYGYTF. CDR3 in DNA: TGCGCCAGCAGCCCGACCAGGGGGGACTATGGCTACACCTTC.

V usage is TRBV5-4 and J usage is TRBJ1-1; D is possibly TRBD1 (5 bases). The V gene's germline CDR1 is SGHNT and CDR2 YYREEE (reference sequence). V was clipped by 3 bases and J by 1 base, with 13 bases between them. This CDR3 spans 15 amino acids. In DNA form, the CDR3 reads TGTGCCAGCAGCTCTAAAGGGACGGCGAACACTGAAGCTTTCTTT. Translation gives CASSSKGTANTEAFF.

The table lists this clone with a count of one. The rearrangement uses TRBV5-1 and TRBJ1-3, with D maybe TRBD1 (6 bases). The V end lost 1 base, the J end lost 0 bases, and 11 bases lay between the germline ends. Germline-derived CDR1 and CDR2 are SGHRS and YFSETQ. The CDR3 contains 16 residues. The CDR3 DNA reads as TGCGCCAGCAGCTTGCTGACAGGAACCTCTGGAAACACCATATATTTT. This gives the protein CASSLLTGTSGNTIYF.

The chain links TRBV4-3 to TRBJ2-1; 10 bases fit TRBD1. Germline CDR1 is LGHNA and CDR2 is YSLEER. CDR3 size: 21 residues. Trimming removed 4 bases from V and 8 bases from J; junction bases left unmatched: 26. CDR3 sequence (DNA): TGCGCCAGCAGCCCTAGACTCACTGCCAACATGCGACAGGGGGCTGGGGATGAGCAGTTCTTC. Translating gives CASSPRLTANMRQGAGDEQFF.

This clone occurred once. The chain recombines TRBV14 with TRBJ2-2; 9 nucleotides match TRBD1. This CDR3 is built from 17 residues. V was pared by 3 bases and J by 3 bases, with 8 bases of the junction left unmatched. Looked up from germline, CDR1 is SGHDN and CDR2 is FVKESK. The CDR3 loop is CASSHRDREWDTGELFF. The CDR3 DNA is TGTGCCAGCAGCCACCGGGACAGGGAATGGGACACCGGGGAGCTGTTTTTT.

The chain employs TRBV25-1 and TRBJ2-1; the match to TRBD2 covers 10 bases. The CDR3 has 16 residues. CDR1 MGHDK and CDR2 SYGVNS come from the germline V gene. Trimming removed 3 bases from V and 1 base from J; junction bases left unmatched: 3. The CDR3 DNA is TGTGCCAGCAGTGATCGGACTAGCGGATCCTACAATGAGCAGTTCTTC. Translating gives CASSDRTSGSYNEQFF.

This clone was recorded once. This chain joins TRBV30 and TRBJ2-7; D possibly corresponds to TRBD2 (6 bases). The CDR3 spans 15 residues. CDR1 GTSNPN and CDR2 SVGIG come from the germline V gene (reference sequence). V was cut by 1 base and J by 0 bases, with 13 bases left in between. CDR3 in amino acids: CAWSGGLTFSYEQYF. CDR3 DNA sequence: TGTGCCTGGAGTGGGGGACTGACATTCTCCTACGAGCAGTACTTC.

The genes are TRBV29-1 and TRBJ2-7; 7 nucleotides match TRBD2. CDR1 is SQVTM and CDR2 is ANQGSEA in the germline V gene. CDR3 size: 14 residues. V lost 1 base, J lost 1 base, and 4 bases stayed unmatched. The CDR3 coding sequence is TGCAGCGTTGAAGTCACTAGCGCGTCCTACGAGCAGTACTTC. Amino acids: CSVEVTSASYEQYF.

V gene TRBV7-3 combines with J gene TRBJ2-1; 8 nucleotides agree with TRBD1. The CDR3 is 15 amino acids. V was pared by 4 bases and J by 4 bases, with 6 bases of the junction left unmatched. CDR1 and CDR2 from the germline V gene are SGHTA and FQGTGA. CDR3 nucleotide sequence: TGTGCCAGCAGCTCTGGACAGGGCACTTACAATGAGCAGTTCTTC. It specifies CASSSGQGTYNEQFF.

DNA of the CDR3: TGTGCCAGTACCCCTTCGACAACTTATAGCAATCAGCCCCAGCATTTT. It encodes CASTPSTTYSNQPQHF. The gene calls are TRBV19 and TRBJ1-5; D unclear. This CDR3 comprises 16 residues. Trimming pared 7 bases from V and 0 bases from J, leaving 16 bases between. Germline loops: CDR1 LNHDA, CDR2 SQIVND (reference sequence).